The rows below give T cell receptor beta chains drawn from one sample of a study of graft-versus-host responses after intestinal transplantation. These receptors have no known antigen. Sequencing used immunoSEQ multiplex PCR; TCRdb keeps in-frame clones, though not all of them. This table holds roughly 120,000 clones, roughly 93% found once. The sample was unstimulated CD4+ T cells sorted from spleen or lymph node cells, taken before intestinal transplant. The receptors shown here come from a human donor who received an intestinal transplant. Each CDR3 is given with its conserved first and last residue. The D gene is left open where the match is weak. Expanded clones get a size class; other rows say once, few or many, or leave the size out.

abundance: NA; j_gene: TRBJ2-7; d_gene: NA; v_gene: TRBV6-5; CDR3aa: CASSYWGSYEQYF; CDR3nt: TGTGCCAGCAGTTACTGGGGTAGCTACGAGCAGTACTTC
abundance: NA; j_gene: TRBJ1-2; d_gene: NA; v_gene: TRBV30; CDR3aa: CAWSVKGTYGYTF; CDR3nt: TGTGCCTGGAGTGTAAAGGGTACCTATGGCTACACCTTC
abundance: NA; j_gene: TRBJ2-2; d_gene: NA; v_gene: TRBV7-6; CDR3aa: CASSLEGTRELFF; CDR3nt: TGTGCCAGCAGCTTAGAGGGCACCCGGGAGCTGTTTTTT
abundance: NA; j_gene: TRBJ1-1; d_gene: TRBD1; v_gene: TRBV5-4; CDR3aa: CASSLGQGRNTEAFF; CDR3nt: TGTGCCAGCAGCCTGGGACAGGGTAGGAACACTGAAGCTTTCTTT
abundance: few; j_gene: TRBJ2-2; d_gene: NA; v_gene: TRBV28; CDR3aa: CASSRTDTGELFF; CDR3nt: TGTGCCAGCAGTAGAACAGACACCGGGGAGCTGTTTTTT
abundance: NA; j_gene: TRBJ2-1; d_gene: TRBD1; v_gene: TRBV6-5; CDR3aa: CASRHDRGGPNEQFF; CDR3nt: TGTGCCAGCAGGCACGACAGGGGGGGCCCCAATGAGCAGTTCTTC
abundance: NA; j_gene: TRBJ2-7; d_gene: TRBD1; v_gene: TRBV7-9; CDR3aa: CASSHHSQGVPEQYF; CDR3nt: TGTGCCAGCAGCCACCATTCGCAGGGGGTCCCCGAGCAGTACTTC
abundance: NA; j_gene: TRBJ2-3; d_gene: NA; v_gene: TRBV7-8; CDR3aa: CASSLTATDTQYF; CDR3nt: TGTGCCAGCAGCTTGACAGCCACAGATACGCAGTATTTT
abundance: NA; j_gene: TRBJ1-2; d_gene: NA; v_gene: TRBV9; CDR3aa: CASSVGPANYGYTF; CDR3nt: TGTGCCAGCAGCGTCGGCCCAGCTAACTATGGCTACACCTTC
abundance: once; j_gene: TRBJ2-1; d_gene: TRBD1; v_gene: TRBV7-2; CDR3aa: CASSSRWGGQGRFGEQFF; CDR3nt: TGTGCCAGCAGCTCCAGGTGGGGTGGACAGGGGCGTTTCGGTGAGCAGTTCTTC
abundance: NA; j_gene: TRBJ2-1; d_gene: TRBD1; v_gene: TRBV19; CDR3aa: CASSWTGANEQFF; CDR3nt: TGTGCCAGTAGCTGGACAGGAGCGAATGAGCAGTTCTTC
abundance: NA; j_gene: TRBJ2-1; d_gene: TRBD2; v_gene: TRBV6-6; CDR3aa: CASSPRLAGEYNEQFF; CDR3nt: TGTGCCAGCAGTCCGCGACTAGCGGGGGAATACAATGAGCAGTTCTTC
abundance: NA; j_gene: TRBJ2-7; d_gene: NA; v_gene: TRBV6-5; CDR3aa: CASSRARLPYEQYF; CDR3nt: TGTGCCAGCAGTCGGGCCCGTCTTCCCTACGAGCAGTACTTC
abundance: NA; j_gene: TRBJ2-1; d_gene: NA; v_gene: TRBV10-3; CDR3aa: CAISESGSNIEQFF; CDR3nt: TGTGCCATCAGTGAGTCCGGGAGTAACATTGAGCAGTTCTTC
abundance: NA; j_gene: TRBJ2-2; d_gene: TRBD1; v_gene: TRBV25-1; CDR3aa: CASWTGLNTGELFF; CDR3nt: TGTGCCAGTTGGACAGGTTTGAACACCGGGGAGCTGTTTTTT
abundance: NA; j_gene: TRBJ2-7; d_gene: TRBD1; v_gene: TRBV29-1; CDR3aa: CSVRTGGYEQYF; CDR3nt: TGCAGCGTGCGGACAGGGGGCTACGAGCAGTACTTC
abundance: few; j_gene: TRBJ2-7; d_gene: NA; v_gene: TRBV29-1; CDR3aa: CSVIGPGYEQYF; CDR3nt: TGCAGCGTTATTGGACCTGGCTACGAGCAGTACTTC
abundance: NA; j_gene: TRBJ2-7; d_gene: NA; v_gene: TRBV7-6; CDR3aa: CASSFDRDAAYEQYF; CDR3nt: TGTGCCAGCAGCTTCGACCGGGACGCGGCCTACGAGCAGTACTTC
abundance: NA; j_gene: TRBJ1-5; d_gene: NA; v_gene: TRBV7-8; CDR3aa: CASSGYQVNQPQHF; CDR3nt: TGTGCCAGCAGCGGTTACCAGGTTAATCAGCCCCAGCATTTT
abundance: NA; j_gene: TRBJ2-7; d_gene: NA; v_gene: TRBV6-6; CDR3aa: CASSYSGRSYEQYF; CDR3nt: TGTGCCAGCAGTTACTCCGGCAGATCCTACGAGCAGTACTTC
abundance: NA; j_gene: TRBJ2-3; d_gene: NA; v_gene: TRBV30; CDR3aa: CAWSLGDTQYF; CDR3nt: TGTGCCTGGAGTCTCGGAGATACGCAGTATTTT
abundance: NA; j_gene: TRBJ2-7; d_gene: NA; v_gene: TRBV30; CDR3aa: CAWRLRVSSYEQYF; CDR3nt: TGTGCCTGGAGATTGAGGGTAAGCTCCTACGAGCAGTACTTC
abundance: NA; j_gene: TRBJ1-4; d_gene: NA; v_gene: TRBV30; CDR3aa: CAWSSQTGPKLFF; CDR3nt: TGTGCCTGGAGCTCCCAGACAGGCCCTAAACTGTTTTTT
abundance: NA; j_gene: TRBJ2-7; d_gene: NA; v_gene: TRBV6-1; CDR3aa: CASGVWSYEQYF; CDR3nt: TGTGCCAGTGGGGTATGGTCCTACGAGCAGTACTTC
abundance: NA; j_gene: TRBJ2-1; d_gene: TRBD2; v_gene: TRBV4-1; CDR3aa: CASSRGLAGVVLYNEQFF; CDR3nt: TGCGCCAGCAGCCGCGGACTAGCGGGAGTGGTTTTGTACAATGAGCAGTTCTTC
abundance: NA; j_gene: TRBJ2-1; d_gene: TRBD2; v_gene: TRBV6-5; CDR3aa: CASSSTSGRGEQFF; CDR3nt: TGTGCCAGCAGTTCGACTAGCGGGAGAGGTGAGCAGTTCTTC
abundance: NA; j_gene: TRBJ2-2; d_gene: NA; v_gene: TRBV6-5; CDR3aa: CASSEQGTGELFF; CDR3nt: TGTGCCAGCAGTGAGCAGGGCACCGGGGAGCTGTTTTTT
abundance: NA; j_gene: TRBJ1-1; d_gene: TRBD1; v_gene: TRBV6-1; CDR3aa: CASSERDRGAFF; CDR3nt: TGTGCCAGCAGTGAAAGGGACAGGGGTGCTTTCTTT
abundance: NA; j_gene: TRBJ2-3; d_gene: NA; v_gene: TRBV6-4; CDR3aa: CASSASGGGDTQYF; CDR3nt: TGTGCCAGCAGTGCGTCAGGGGGGGGCGATACGCAGTATTTT
abundance: NA; j_gene: TRBJ1-1; d_gene: NA; v_gene: TRBV28; CDR3aa: CASSSGQRLTF; CDR3nt: TGTGCCAGCAGTTCAGGACAGCGCCTTACGTTT
abundance: NA; j_gene: TRBJ2-1; d_gene: TRBD1; v_gene: TRBV27; CDR3aa: CASSTRDSTYNEQFF; CDR3nt: TGTGCCAGCAGTACCCGGGACAGTACATACAATGAGCAGTTCTTC
abundance: NA; j_gene: TRBJ2-3; d_gene: NA; v_gene: TRBV27; CDR3aa: CASSAWTDTDTQYF; CDR3nt: TGTGCCAGCAGTGCATGGACAGACACAGATACGCAGTATTTT
abundance: NA; j_gene: TRBJ1-4; d_gene: NA; v_gene: TRBV2; CDR3aa: CASSERGPTNEKLFF; CDR3nt: TGTGCCAGCAGTGAAAGGGGCCCAACTAATGAAAAACTGTTTTTT
abundance: few; j_gene: TRBJ1-1; d_gene: TRBD1; v_gene: TRBV19; CDR3aa: CASRDRGMNTEAFF; CDR3nt: TGTGCCAGTAGGGACAGGGGGATGAACACTGAAGCTTTCTTT
abundance: NA; j_gene: TRBJ2-5; d_gene: NA; v_gene: TRBV28; CDR3aa: CASSVFRETQYF; CDR3nt: TGTGCCAGCAGTGTGTTTCGGGAGACCCAGTACTTC
abundance: NA; j_gene: TRBJ1-2; d_gene: TRBD1; v_gene: TRBV5-5; CDR3aa: CASSLGTGPYGYTF; CDR3nt: TGTGCCAGCAGCTTGGGGACAGGGCCCTATGGCTACACCTTC
abundance: NA; j_gene: TRBJ2-5; d_gene: NA; v_gene: TRBV4-1; CDR3aa: CASSQEGNRKGETQYF; CDR3nt: TGCGCCAGCAGCCAAGAGGGGAATAGAAAGGGAGAGACCCAGTACTTC
abundance: once; j_gene: TRBJ2-1; d_gene: NA; v_gene: TRBV28; CDR3aa: CASSPFYVLRAPHEQFF; CDR3nt: TGTGCCAGCAGTCCCTTTTATGTACTGCGGGCACCACATGAGCAGTTCTTC
abundance: NA; j_gene: TRBJ1-1; d_gene: TRBD1; v_gene: TRBV5-1; CDR3aa: CASSPGQGENTEAFF; CDR3nt: TGCGCCAGCAGCCCGGGACAGGGGGAGAACACTGAAGCTTTCTTT
abundance: NA; j_gene: TRBJ2-7; d_gene: TRBD1; v_gene: TRBV25-1; CDR3aa: CASSEFPGTGSDEQYF; CDR3nt: TGTGCCAGCAGTGAATTCCCCGGGACAGGGTCGGACGAGCAGTACTTC
abundance: NA; j_gene: TRBJ1-2; d_gene: NA; v_gene: TRBV7-9; CDR3aa: CASSLVAGESYGYTF; CDR3nt: TGTGCCAGCAGCTTAGTGGCAGGGGAGTCCTATGGCTACACCTTC